A single sample is the source of the 12 T cell receptor beta chains below, sequenced in a study of blood T cells in healthy people across ages (dated by TCRdb to between 2014 and 2017). Libraries were prepared through 5' RACE. The sequencer listed for this sample is Illumina HiSeq 2500. A second roughly 7 to 12 cycle PCR used a sample-barcoded 5' primer and a J-beta primer mix. TCRdb's own reprocessing of the public reads used fastp at Q25 and MiXCR and kept productive beta chains. Every CDR3 protein is listed once, alongside the most common genes and DNA of its rows. Within this sample are 550,000 to 700,000 distinct CDR3 sequences, with roughly 29% of them counted one time only. Jointly, the top ten make up approximately 18% of the sample. The material sequenced was blood. The receptors come from a woman aged 70-85 years in good health.

This clonotype was seen only a few times. V usage is TRBV9 and J usage is TRBJ2-1; D may be TRBD1 (6 bases). The J call may not be correct, given that the DNA end is closer to TRBJ2-7. Germline lookup yields CDR1 SGDLS and CDR2 YYNGEE. This CDR3 has 13 residues. The CDR3 here is CASSRRTDNEQYF. DNA of the CDR3: TGTGCCAGCAGCCGCCGGACAGATAACGAGCAGTACTTC.

The chain employs TRBV12-3 or TRBV12-4 and TRBJ1-5; a possible D gene is TRBD1 (6 bases). This CDR3 comprises 15 residues. V gave up 7 bases and J gave up 3 bases, with 16 bases separating them. As DNA, the CDR3 is TGTGCCAGCACCTTGGGGGGCCAGACCAATCAGCCCCAGCATTTT. Amino acids: CASTLGGQTNQPQHF.

The table lists this clonotype with a few counts. This rearrangement joins TRBV20-1 to TRBJ2-5, with 14 positions matching TRBD2. This CDR3 comprises 13 residues. V gave up 7 bases and J gave up 7 bases; unmatched junction bases: 5. Germline V gene sequence: CDR1 DFQATT, CDR2 SNEGSKA (reference sequence). The CDR3 is CSVAGLAGGTQYF. Here the CDR3 DNA reads TGCAGTGTCGCAGGACTAGCGGGGGGGACCCAGTACTTC.

The chain uses TRBV15 and TRBJ2-7; 7 positions match TRBD1. The CDR3 runs to 13 residues. Unmatched junction bases numbered 8, after V lost 6 bases and J lost 6 bases. Germline V gene sequence: CDR1 LNHNV, CDR2 YYDKDF (reference sequence). Written as DNA, the CDR3 is TGTGCCACCAGAATCGGGACAGAAGGCGAGCAGTACTTC. Translating gives CATRIGTEGEQYF.

In this sample, this clonotype turned up a few times. V is TRBV19 and J is TRBJ1-2, with D unclear. Germline CDR1 reads LNHDA; CDR2 reads SQIVND (reference sequence). With 5 bases removed from V and 0 bases from J, the gap between germline ends came to 16 bases. The CDR3 spans 16 residues. CDR3 DNA sequence: TGTGCCAGTAGTCTAGCGACCGGACGGGCTAACTATGGCTACACCTTC. It translates to CASSLATGRANYGYTF.

The chain carries TRBV3-1 and TRBJ2-1, with no clear D. Germline CDR1 and CDR2: LGHDT and YNNKEL (reference sequence). V dropped 2 bases and J dropped 0 bases, with 8 bases sitting between them. This CDR3 spans 15 amino acids. For the CDR3, the DNA is TGTGCCAGCAGCCAAAACCCTGTCTCCTACAATGAGCAGTTCTTC. Translating it yields CASSQNPVSYNEQFF.

The sample holds a few counts of this clonotype. This rearrangement joins TRBV7-2 to TRBJ1-3, with D unclear. The V gene lost 1 base and the J gene lost 8 bases, with 18 bases spanning the gap. The CDR3 contains 16 residues. Looked up from germline, CDR1 is SGHTA and CDR2 is FQGNSA. In DNA, the CDR3 is TGTGCCAGCAGCTTAGGAGGAGGCCATCCGGGAGACACCATATATTTT. As protein: CASSLGGGHPGDTIYF.

This clonotype appeared a few times. The CDR3 reads CASSHRLSSRENPLHEQYF. CDR3 coding DNA: TGCGCCAGCAGCCATCGATTGAGTTCCCGTGAAAACCCTCTCCACGAGCAGTACTTC. This chain connects TRBV4-3 to TRBJ2-7; D is undetermined. The germline V gene encodes CDR1 LGHNA and CDR2 YSLEER. The CDR3 length is 19 residues. With 3 bases removed from V and 5 bases from J, the gap between germline ends came to 29 bases.

The V gene is TRBV5-1, the J gene TRBJ2-3; D may be TRBD2 (6 bases). Germline CDR1 is SGHRS and CDR2 is YFSETQ. The CDR3 sequence is 16 residues long. Trimming shortened V by 6 bases and J by 0 bases, and 17 bases separated the two germline ends. The chain's CDR3 is CASNLRGFSSTDTQYF. The DNA of the CDR3 is TGCGCCAGCAACCTCCGGGGGTTCTCTAGCACAGATACGCAGTATTTT.

This chain joins TRBV29-1 and TRBJ2-5; D is undetermined. V shed 6 bases and J shed 2 bases, with 13 bases lying between them. The CDR3 runs to 13 residues. Per germline, CDR1 SQVTM and CDR2 ANQGSEA. CDR3 sequence: CSVHRTRQETQYF. The CDR3 DNA follows: TGCAGCGTGCACCGAACCCGTCAAGAGACCCAGTACTTC.

The chain combines TRBV24-1 with TRBJ2-5; weak D call: TRBD1 (6 bases). Germline CDR1 KGHDR, CDR2 SFDVKD. There are 15 residues in the CDR3. Trimming took off 2 bases at V and 4 bases at J, with 13 bases between the two ends. The CDR3 sequence: CATSDSTGSGETQYF. The CDR3 DNA follows: TGTGCCACCAGTGATTCTACAGGGTCGGGAGAGACCCAGTACTTC.

This clonotype was found a few times. This rearrangement joins TRBV20-1 to TRBJ1-5; no definite D call. There are 12 residues in the CDR3. Germline V gene sequence: CDR1 DFQATT, CDR2 SNEGSKA (reference sequence). The CDR3 is CSSQYRNQPQHF. The CDR3 nucleotides are TGCAGCTCACAGTATCGAAATCAGCCCCAGCATTTT.